The 2 T cell receptor beta chains below were found in one sample sequenced in a study of early T cells in non-severe SARS-CoV-2 infection. TCRdb independently ran MiXCR on the 5' RACE reads; one entry per CDR3 protein. Here the sample spans tens of thousands of distinct CDR3 sequences, under 15% being singletons. The sample consisted of whole blood. These receptors were collected from an adult who was a healthcare worker with PCR-confirmed SARS-CoV-2 infection or an uninfected control (not recorded which).

The sample holds many counts of this clonotype. The chain has TRBV29-1 and TRBJ2-3; 7 positions agree with TRBD2. The CDR3 is made up of 14 amino acids. J lost 1 base, V lost 7 bases, and 8 bases had no gene match. The germline gives CDR1 SQVTM, CDR2 ANQGSEA. The CDR3 sequence is CSAHRGVGTDTQYF. CDR3 DNA: TGCAGCGCCCACCGGGGGGTCGGCACAGATACGCAGTATTTT.

The sample holds many counts of this clonotype. The V gene is TRBV20-1, the J gene TRBJ2-7; D ambiguous. The CDR3 runs 11 residues. The germline V and J ends were trimmed by 0 bases and 4 bases, with 4 bases remaining between them. Germline CDR1 is DFQATT and CDR2 is SNEGSKA (reference sequence). The CDR3 loop is CSARDQYEQYF. DNA of the CDR3: TGCAGTGCTAGAGATCAGTACGAGCAGTACTTC.